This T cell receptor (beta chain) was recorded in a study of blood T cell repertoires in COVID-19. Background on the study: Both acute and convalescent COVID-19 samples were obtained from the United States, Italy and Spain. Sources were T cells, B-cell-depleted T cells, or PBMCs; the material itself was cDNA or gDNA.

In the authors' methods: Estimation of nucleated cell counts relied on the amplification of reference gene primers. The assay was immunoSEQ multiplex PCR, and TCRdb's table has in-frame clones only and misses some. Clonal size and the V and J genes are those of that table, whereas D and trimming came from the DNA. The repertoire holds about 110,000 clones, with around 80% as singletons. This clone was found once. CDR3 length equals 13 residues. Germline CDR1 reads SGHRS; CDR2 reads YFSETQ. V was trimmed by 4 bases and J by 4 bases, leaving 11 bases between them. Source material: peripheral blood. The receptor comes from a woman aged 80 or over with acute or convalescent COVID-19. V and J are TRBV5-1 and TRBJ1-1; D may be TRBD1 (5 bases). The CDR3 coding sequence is TGCGCCAGCAGCACCGACAGAGTCACTGAAGCTTTCTTT. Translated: CASSTDRVTEAFF. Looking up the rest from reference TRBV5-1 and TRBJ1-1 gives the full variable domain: KAGVTQTPRYLIKTRGQQVTLSCSPISGHRSVSWYQQTPGQGLQFLFEYFSETQRNKGNFPGRFSGRQFSNSRSEMNVSTLELGDSALYLCASSTDRVTEAFFGQGTRLTVV.